This TCR beta chain stems from a study of blood T cell repertoires in COVID-19 (dated by TCRdb to about 2020). Regarding the research as a whole: The collaborator samples originated in the United States, Italy and Spain and spanned the acute and convalescent phases of COVID-19. The dataset comprised deeply sampled blood TCRbeta repertoires from subjects exposed to, actively infected with, or recovered from COVID-19. Where available, HLA class I and class II types were taken from metadata supplied by the sample provider and were not determined by assay-based typing. The material from the prospective study consisted of cDNA or gDNA derived from T cells, B-cell-depleted T cells, or PBMCs. Nearly every sample came with metadata listing a de-identified subject ID, COVID-19 status, age in years and sex. Samples were obtained from the ongoing ImmuneRACE study (first 160 participants) and from some 1,200 subjects provided by 6 global collaborators. The repertoires were released in a freely available public database intended as a resource for research on the immune response to SARS-CoV-2.

This clone was detected only once. No cognate antigen has been identified for it. The input lacks base qualities; no much larger clone sits a single base away. TCRbeta CDR3 regions were amplified from genomic DNA by means of the immunoSEQ Assay, a bias-controlled multiplex PCR. Regarding the original processing steps: Nucleated cell counts per sample were estimated from amplification of reference gene primers within the assay. Sequence reads were collapsed and filtered to measure the absolute abundance of every unique TCRbeta CDR3 rearrangement. For each sample, productive Simpson clonality was calculated by taking the square root of Simpson's diversity index across productive rearrangements. TCRdb provides this immuneACCESS table in a form limited to in-frame rearrangements. Some clones are lacking; in checked studies, under half of them reflect an unresolved V gene, and why the rest are absent is not known. D and trimming were read from the DNA, whereas the V and J calls and clone size are those reported in that table. This sample gives roughly 330,000 clones in total; roughly 90% of them show up just once. The top ten constitute under 7.5% of the sample.

What the work shows at the level of the full study, not this receptor alone: The amount of clinical and demographic metadata varied by source and participant and was provided uncurated.

The CDR3, from cysteine to phenylalanine, totals 13 residues. Solely the CDR3 DNA is kept, with 39 bases framed from the first base. Sequences SQVTM (CDR1) and ANQGSEA (CDR2) are obtained from the germline V gene. The V and J ends are trimmed by 6 bases and 5 bases, leaving 16 bases between them. Samples from volunteer blood donors who had recovered from COVID-19 were contributed by a second Seattle source. Collaborating institutions collected whole blood in K2EDTA tubes following their own protocols. Collaborator samples were shipped for TCRbeta analysis as frozen whole blood, isolated PBMCs, or DNA extracted from either sample type.

The chain is made from TRBV29-1 and TRBJ1-1; the D gene is unclear. This sequence was found in a man between 18 and 35 years old who had recovered from COVID-19. Sequenced material: peripheral blood. DNA sequence: TGCAGCGTAGTAACAATTCCGGGGACTGAAGCTTTCTTT. It translates as CSVVTIPGTEAFF.